The clone carrying this TCR beta chain was seen at least ten times. Per the germline V gene, CDR1 is DFQATT and CDR2 is SNEGSKA (reference sequence). This CDR3 comprises 15 residues. V was trimmed by 0 bases and J by 4 bases, leaving 13 bases between them. The entry originates in a study of human T cells and chemical hapten exposure. TCRdb re-called the RACE reads with MiXCR, one entry per CDR3 protein. The data contain about 110,000 distinct CDR3 sequences, roughly a tenth of them singletons. As to time point: patch test 2, 6 weeks after DPC sensitization. Described treatment: therapeutic diphenylcyclopropenone sensitization with weekly scalp DPC.

This chain connects TRBV20-1 to TRBJ1-5; D ambiguous. This clonotype was sampled from a woman aged 40 to 50 with alopecia areata. Some clones in this sample may be carry-over from other donors' samples. The input for sequencing was whole blood, taken in connection with sensitization to the hapten diphenylcyclopropenone (DPC). The CDR3: CSAREGSNGNQPQHF. The DNA of the CDR3 is TGCAGTGCTAGAGAAGGGAGTAATGGGAATCAGCCCCAGCATTTT.